Sequencing of this TCR beta chain was carried out in a study of T cells in localized non-small cell lung cancer. Overall study results and limits: Peak T cell clonality was found in uninvolved adjacent lung, exceeding tumor. Appearances in adjacent lung were noted for a median roughly 58 of the top 100 tumor clones. Higher adjacent-lung clonality was associated with shorter survival. Investigators sequenced only a single tumor region, leaving heterogeneity possible.

V was pared by 0 bases and J by 6 bases, with 12 bases between. Germline CDR1 and CDR2: GTSNPN and SVGIG (reference sequence). The length of the CDR3 is 14 residues. For this clone: Its specificity is not known.

The assay was immunoSEQ multiplex PCR, and TCRdb's table has in-frame clones only and misses some. The sample has 60,000 to 75,000 clones, roughly 80% seen once. The origin of this receptor is a man between 40 and 75 years old with stage II lung adenocarcinoma. V usage is TRBV30 and J usage is TRBJ2-1; D possibly corresponds to TRBD2 (5 bases). The sample in question was PBMCs, obtained before any cancer treatment. This CDR3 is CAWSVGLAGNEQFF. CDR3 DNA sequence: TGTGCCTGGAGTGTAGGGCTAGCAGGCAATGAGCAGTTCTTC.